This T cell receptor beta chain emerged from a study of T cells in Graves' hyperthyroidism and ophthalmopathy. Amplification yielded TCR beta CDR3 regions, with RNA transcripts as the source. The HTBI primer set served for first-round RT-PCR of the TCR CDR3. TCRdb reanalysed the multiplex PCR reads using MiXCR and keeps one entry per CDR3 protein. The table lists a few hundred thousand distinct CDR3 sequences, roughly an eighth of them singletons, with approximately 5.3% in the top ten. Concerning this clonotype itself: The junction differs from germline at one of its ends, possibly a read error.

This CDR3 is built from 15 residues. Germline V gives CDR1 SEHNR, CDR2 FQNEAQ (reference sequence). Material for sequencing was blood. The sequence derives from a woman aged 18-35 years with Graves' hyperthyroidism. The V and J genes are TRBV7-9 and TRBJ1-1, with 8 nucleotides matching TRBD1. The CDR3 coding sequence is TGTGTCAGCAGCAACCAGGGGGCGGGGTACACTGAAGCTTTCTTT. It translates to CVSSNQGAGYTEAFF.